The clone carrying this TCR beta chain was recorded only once. Its target is unknown. The data were obtained in a study of T cell repertoires in cytomegalovirus infection. Study context: A matching HLA type, together with CMV infection, was signaled by public TCR beta signatures.

Findings of the study overall: CMV-specific HLA-C-restricted TCR beta clonotypes dominated the ex vivo response.

TCRdb re-derived calls from the reads in MiXCR, one entry per CDR3 protein. Here the sample spans 640,000 or so distinct CDR3 sequences, around a third being singletons. Germline V gene data show CDR1 as MGHRA and CDR2 as YSYEKL. CDR3 size: 17 residues. V lost 4 bases, J lost 7 bases, and 13 bases stayed unmatched. This sample comprised cultured PBMCs, obtained from culture after CMV antigen stimulation. This clonotype was sampled from a human donor in good health (CMV status not recorded). Some clones in this sample may be carry-over from other donors' samples. V and J are TRBV4-1 and TRBJ2-1; 10 bases are a match to TRBD2. The CDR3, as DNA: TGCGCCAGCAGCCCAGATGAGGCTAGCGGGAGTTGGAATGAGCAGTTCTTC. Protein: CASSPDEASGSWNEQFF.